The clone carrying this T cell receptor (beta chain) showed up just a few times. The antigen is not known. It was with a sample-barcoded 5' primer and a J-beta primer mix that a second PCR of roughly 7 to 12 cycles was run. TCRdb passed the 5' RACE reads through MiXCR, listing each CDR3 protein once. The sample carries around 1.1 million distinct CDR3 sequences, roughly two fifths recorded once. This sample stems from a study of blood T cells in healthy people across ages. Study-level points and caveats: Unsorted PBMC material precluded a definitive naive versus antigen-experienced comparison. Relative to aged donors, long-lived donors carried more naive CD4+ cells and displayed higher diversity.

The CDR3 runs to 17 residues. From germline, CDR1 is SQVTM and CDR2 ANQGSEA. V dropped 2 bases and J dropped 4; count of bases not matched to a gene: 12. The clonotype comes from a man aged 18-30 years in good health. Material: blood. This chain connects TRBV29-1 to TRBJ2-3; 10 bases map to TRBD1. The CDR3: CSVEPARQGARPDTQYF. In nucleotides, the CDR3 is TGCAGCGTTGAACCGGCCAGACAGGGGGCGCGACCAGATACGCAGTATTTT.